This T cell receptor beta chain was recovered during a study of cytomegalovirus exposure and HLA in healthy donors. Overall study results and limits: An analysis that came later showed most CMV-associated TCR beta chains appearing HLA-restricted. Equally common other TCR beta chains were less clonally expanded than HLA-associated ones, a later analysis found.

J gave up 8 bases and V 6 bases, and 16 bases lay outside the gene matches. Germline V lookup: CDR1 MRHNA, CDR2 SNTAGT. The CDR3 totals 17 residues. 60 Vbeta and 13 Jbeta primers were used in PCR. Some clones are missing from TCRdb's copy, which holds only in-frame ones; the method was immunoSEQ multiplex PCR. Among around 150,000 clones listed, 78% were seen once. Remarks on this clone: No antigen is known for it.

This chain joins TRBV6-4 and TRBJ1-4; the match to TRBD1 covers 9 bases. Sequencing used PBMCs. The sequence was collected from a male donor in good health and CMV-seronegative. The DNA of the CDR3 is TGTGCCAGCAGAACACAGGGGGCCACCACCATTGAAGAAAAACTGTTTTTT. This translates into CASRTQGATTIEEKLFF.